In this sample, the clone carrying this T cell receptor (beta chain) turned up a few times. Its specificity is unknown. These data belong to a study of beta chain features in type 1 diabetes. General observations from the study: Moderate but significant shortening of TCRB CDR3s was recorded in all four CD4+ subsets from Type 1 diabetes patients. cDNA sequencing could over-represent cells with high TCR expression.

Isolated RNA was reverse transcribed in full, so expressed TCRB transcripts were sequenced. The method was immunoSEQ multiplex PCR; TCRdb's version includes in-frame clones alone and lacks a portion of them. The sample includes roughly 150,000 clones, around 7.8% of them seen just once. Germline trimming cut 6 bases from V and 8 bases from J; bases unmatched to any gene: 3. The germline V gene has CDR1 SGHAT and CDR2 FQDESV (reference sequence). This CDR3 is built from 11 residues. This sequence originates from a woman aged 40-49 years with type 1 diabetes. The sequencing sample was made of central memory CD4+ T cells from blood. The chain is built from TRBV11-1 and TRBJ1-2, with 7 bases identical to TRBD1. The CDR3 nucleotides read TGTGCCAGCAGTCACAGGGGCGGCTACACCTTC. Protein product: CASSHRGGYTF. The full variable domain, with the rest looked up from reference TRBV11-1 and TRBJ1-2, is EAEVAQSPRYKITEKSQAVAFWCDPISGHATLYWYRQILGQGPELLVQFQDESVVDDSQLPKDRFSAERLKGVDSTLKIQPAELGDSAMYLCASSHRGGYTFGSGTRLTVV.